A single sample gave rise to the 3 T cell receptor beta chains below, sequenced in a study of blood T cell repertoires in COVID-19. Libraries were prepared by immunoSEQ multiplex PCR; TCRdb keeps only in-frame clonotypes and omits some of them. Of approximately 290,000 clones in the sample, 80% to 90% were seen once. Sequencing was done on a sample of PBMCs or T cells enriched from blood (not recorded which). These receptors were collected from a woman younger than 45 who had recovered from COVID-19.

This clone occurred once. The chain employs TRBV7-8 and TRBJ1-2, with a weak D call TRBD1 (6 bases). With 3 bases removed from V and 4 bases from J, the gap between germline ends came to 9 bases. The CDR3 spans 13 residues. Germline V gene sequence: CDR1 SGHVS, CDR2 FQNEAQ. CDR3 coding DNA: TGTGCCAGCAGCTTTCAGGGGTCCTATGGCTACACCTTC. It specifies CASSFQGSYGYTF.

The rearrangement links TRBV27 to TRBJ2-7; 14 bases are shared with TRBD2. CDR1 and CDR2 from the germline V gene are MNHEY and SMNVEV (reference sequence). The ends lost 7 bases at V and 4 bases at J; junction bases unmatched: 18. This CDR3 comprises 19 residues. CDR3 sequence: CASTNRVGLAGGDRYEQYF. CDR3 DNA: TGTGCCAGCACCAATCGAGTTGGACTAGCGGGAGGCGATCGTTACGAGCAGTACTTC.

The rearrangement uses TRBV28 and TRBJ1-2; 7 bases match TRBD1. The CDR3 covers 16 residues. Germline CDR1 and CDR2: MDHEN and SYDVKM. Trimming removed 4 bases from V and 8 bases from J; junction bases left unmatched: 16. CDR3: CASSSPITKTGLGYTF. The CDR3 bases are TGTGCCAGCAGTTCCCCCATAACAAAGACAGGGCTAGGCTACACCTTC.